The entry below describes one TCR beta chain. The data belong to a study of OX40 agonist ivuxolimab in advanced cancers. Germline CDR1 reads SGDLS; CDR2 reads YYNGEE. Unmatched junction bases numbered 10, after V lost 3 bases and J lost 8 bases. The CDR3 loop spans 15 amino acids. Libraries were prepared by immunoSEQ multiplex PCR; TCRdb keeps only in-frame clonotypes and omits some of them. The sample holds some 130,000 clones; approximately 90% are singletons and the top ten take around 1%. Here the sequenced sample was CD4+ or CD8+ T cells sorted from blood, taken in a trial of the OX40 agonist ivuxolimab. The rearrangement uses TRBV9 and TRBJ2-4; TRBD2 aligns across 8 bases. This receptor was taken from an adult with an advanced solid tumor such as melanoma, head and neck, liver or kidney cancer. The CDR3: CASSEGGTSSYIQYF. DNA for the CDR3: TGTGCCAGCAGCGAGGGGGGGACTAGTAGTTACATTCAGTACTTC.